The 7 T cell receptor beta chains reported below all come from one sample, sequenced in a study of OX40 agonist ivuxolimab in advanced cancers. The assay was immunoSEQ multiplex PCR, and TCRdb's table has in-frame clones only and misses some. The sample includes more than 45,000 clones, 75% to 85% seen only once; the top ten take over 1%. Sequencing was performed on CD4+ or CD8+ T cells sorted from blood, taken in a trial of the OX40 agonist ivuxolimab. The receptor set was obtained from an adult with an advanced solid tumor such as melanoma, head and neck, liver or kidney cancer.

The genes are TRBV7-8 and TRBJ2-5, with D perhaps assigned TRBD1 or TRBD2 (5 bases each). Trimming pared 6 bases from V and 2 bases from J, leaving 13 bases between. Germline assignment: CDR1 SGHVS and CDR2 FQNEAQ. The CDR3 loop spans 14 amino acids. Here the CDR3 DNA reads TGTGCCAGCAGTAAGAGGGGAACACAAGAGACCCAGTACTTC. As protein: CASSKRGTQETQYF. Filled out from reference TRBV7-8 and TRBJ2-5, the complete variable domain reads GAGVSQSPRYKVAKRGQDVALRCDPISGHVSLFWYQQALGQGPEFLTYFQNEAQLDKSGLPSDRFFAERPEGSVSTLKIQRTQQEDSAVYLCASSKRGTQETQYFGPGTRLLVL.

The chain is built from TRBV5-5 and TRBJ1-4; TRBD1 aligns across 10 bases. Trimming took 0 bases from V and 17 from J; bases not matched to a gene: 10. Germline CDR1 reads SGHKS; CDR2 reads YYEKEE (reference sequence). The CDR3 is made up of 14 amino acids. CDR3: CASSLGLLGDRGFF. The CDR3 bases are TGTGCCAGCAGCTTGGGCCTCCTAGGGGACAGGGGTTTTTTT.

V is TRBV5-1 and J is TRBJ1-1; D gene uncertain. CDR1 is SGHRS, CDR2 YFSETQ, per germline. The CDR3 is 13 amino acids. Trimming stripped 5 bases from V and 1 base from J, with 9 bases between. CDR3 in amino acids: CASRWAENTEAFF. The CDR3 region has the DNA TGCGCCAGCAGGTGGGCAGAGAACACTGAAGCTTTCTTT. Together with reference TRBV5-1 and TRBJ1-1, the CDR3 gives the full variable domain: KAGVTQTPRYLIKTRGQQVTLSCSPISGHRSVSWYQQTPGQGLQFLFEYFSETQRNKGNFPGRFSGRQFSNSRSEMNVSTLELGDSALYLCASRWAENTEAFFGQGTRLTVV.

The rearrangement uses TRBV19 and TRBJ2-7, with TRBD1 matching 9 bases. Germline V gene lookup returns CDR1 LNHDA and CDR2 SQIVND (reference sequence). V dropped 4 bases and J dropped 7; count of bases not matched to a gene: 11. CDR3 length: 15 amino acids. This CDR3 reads CASSTLGTGRREQYF. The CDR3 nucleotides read TGTGCCAGTAGTACCCTCGGGACAGGGAGGCGGGAGCAGTACTTC.

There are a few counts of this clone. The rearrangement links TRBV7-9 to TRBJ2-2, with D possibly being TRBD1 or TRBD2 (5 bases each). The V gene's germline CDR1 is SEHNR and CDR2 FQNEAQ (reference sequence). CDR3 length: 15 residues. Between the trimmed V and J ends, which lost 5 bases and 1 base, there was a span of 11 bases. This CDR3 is CASSIGTVNTGELFF. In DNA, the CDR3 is TGTGCCAGCAGCATAGGGACGGTGAACACCGGGGAGCTGTTTTTT.

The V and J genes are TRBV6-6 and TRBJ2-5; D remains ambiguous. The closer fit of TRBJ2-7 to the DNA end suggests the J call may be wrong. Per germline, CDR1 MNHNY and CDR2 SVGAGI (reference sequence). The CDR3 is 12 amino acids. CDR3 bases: TGTGCCAGCAGTTACAACTCCTACGAGCAGTACTTC. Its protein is CASSYNSYEQYF.

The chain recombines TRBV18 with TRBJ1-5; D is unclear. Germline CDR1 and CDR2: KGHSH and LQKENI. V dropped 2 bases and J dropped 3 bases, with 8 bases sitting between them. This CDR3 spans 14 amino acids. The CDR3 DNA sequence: TGTGCCAGCTCACCATTCTCGGACAATCAGCCCCAGCATTTT. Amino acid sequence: CASSPFSDNQPQHF.